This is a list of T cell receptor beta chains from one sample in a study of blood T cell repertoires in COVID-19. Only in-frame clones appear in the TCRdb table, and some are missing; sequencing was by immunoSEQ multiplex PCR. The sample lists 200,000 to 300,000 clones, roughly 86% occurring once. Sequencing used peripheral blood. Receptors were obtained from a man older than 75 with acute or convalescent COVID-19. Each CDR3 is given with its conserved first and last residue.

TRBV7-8	CASSPRDSSYGYTF
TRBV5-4	CASSLWLQGADTQYF
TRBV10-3	CAISQGGGIYEQYF
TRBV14	CASSHPSGTGGHNEQFF
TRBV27	CASSPVAVSGYEQYF
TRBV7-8	CASSTLAGGQNEQFF
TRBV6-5	CASEGQRIYYGYTF
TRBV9	CASSVGSRANTGELFF
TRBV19	CASKDGGTEKLFF
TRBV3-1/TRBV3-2	CASSTPGDEQYF
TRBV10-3	CAISLTQLSTEAFF
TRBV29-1	CSVGTSGSTRGEQYF
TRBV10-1	CASSGGGKVLGSPLHF
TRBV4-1	CASSLAWGEGLAGSTDEQYF
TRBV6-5	CASIPTAGSPEAFF
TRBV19	CASSTQAGLGGYTF
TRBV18	CASSPGQGDYEQYF
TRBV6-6	CASRHRGQGSNEQYF
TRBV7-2	CASSLWEGQPQHF
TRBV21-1	CASSKSKAGCYEQYF
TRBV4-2	CASRSPSGGTLLSTDTQYF
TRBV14	CASSPSLTGTQYF
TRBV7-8	CASSRDRSTNEKLFF
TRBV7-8	CASSLRQSFTNQPQHF
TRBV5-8	CASSPPGQGIPGNTIYF
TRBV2	CASTQEGGLDPAHF
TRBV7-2	CASSLGGFNTQYF
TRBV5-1	CASSLTGRETQYF
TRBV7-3	CASSLDRDSTEAFF
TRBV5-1	CASSWGRSANEKLFF
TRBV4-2	CASSQEGLAGGPGDEQFF
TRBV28	CASTSPGGARGGYTF
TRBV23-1	CASSQGQSFYGYTF
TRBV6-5	CASSYSNTGSYGYTF
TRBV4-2	CASSQEGGSAQYF
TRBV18	CASSQDRLNTEAFF
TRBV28	CASSFPPGRGSNQPQHF